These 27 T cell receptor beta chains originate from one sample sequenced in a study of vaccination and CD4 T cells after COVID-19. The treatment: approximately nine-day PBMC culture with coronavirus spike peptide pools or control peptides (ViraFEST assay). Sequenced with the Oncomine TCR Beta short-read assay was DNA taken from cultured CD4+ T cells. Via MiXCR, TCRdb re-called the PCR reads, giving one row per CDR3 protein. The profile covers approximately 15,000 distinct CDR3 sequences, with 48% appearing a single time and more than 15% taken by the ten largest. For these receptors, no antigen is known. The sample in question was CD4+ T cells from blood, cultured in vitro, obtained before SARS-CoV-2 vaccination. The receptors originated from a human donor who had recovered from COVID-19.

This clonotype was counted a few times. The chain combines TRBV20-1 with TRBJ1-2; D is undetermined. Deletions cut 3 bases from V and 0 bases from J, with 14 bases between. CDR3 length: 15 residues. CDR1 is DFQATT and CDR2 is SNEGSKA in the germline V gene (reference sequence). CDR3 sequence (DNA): TGCAGTGCTAGTCGGGGTGGGCTCGCTAACTATGGCTACACCTTC. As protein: CSASRGGLANYGYTF.

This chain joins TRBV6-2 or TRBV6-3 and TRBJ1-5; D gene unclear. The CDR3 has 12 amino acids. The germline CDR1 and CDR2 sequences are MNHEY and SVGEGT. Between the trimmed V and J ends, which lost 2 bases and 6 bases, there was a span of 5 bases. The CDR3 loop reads CASSYVGQPQHF. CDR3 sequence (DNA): TGTGCCAGCAGTTACGTTGGTCAGCCCCAGCATTTT.

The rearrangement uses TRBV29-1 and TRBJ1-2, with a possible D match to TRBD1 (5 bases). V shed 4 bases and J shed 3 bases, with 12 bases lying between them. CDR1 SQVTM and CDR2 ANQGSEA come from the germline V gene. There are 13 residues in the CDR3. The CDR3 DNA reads TGCAGCGTTGGATTGGGACCCCACTATGGCTACACCTTC. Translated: CSVGLGPHYGYTF.

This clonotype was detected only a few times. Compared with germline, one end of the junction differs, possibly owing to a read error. For the CDR3, the DNA is TGTGCCACCGGCAGGGGGCTCTCCTACGAGCAGTACTTC. Translating gives CATGRGLSYEQYF. V is TRBV15 and J is TRBJ2-7; TRBD1 aligns across 8 bases. CDR1 LNHNV and CDR2 YYDKDF come from the germline V gene (reference sequence). The CDR3 is 13 residues long.

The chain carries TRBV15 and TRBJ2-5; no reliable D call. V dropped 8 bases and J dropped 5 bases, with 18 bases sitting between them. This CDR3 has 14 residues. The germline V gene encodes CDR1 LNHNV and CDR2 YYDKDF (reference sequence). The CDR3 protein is CATGRVHTGETQYF. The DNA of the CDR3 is TGTGCCACCGGCCGGGTCCACACCGGGGAGACCCAGTACTTC.

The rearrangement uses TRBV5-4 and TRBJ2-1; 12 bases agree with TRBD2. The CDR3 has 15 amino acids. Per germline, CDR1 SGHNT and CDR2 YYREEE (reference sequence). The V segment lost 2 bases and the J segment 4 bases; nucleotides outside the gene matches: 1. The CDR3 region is CASSFGTSGYNEQFF. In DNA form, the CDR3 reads TGTGCCAGCAGCTTTGGGACTAGCGGGTACAATGAGCAGTTCTTC.

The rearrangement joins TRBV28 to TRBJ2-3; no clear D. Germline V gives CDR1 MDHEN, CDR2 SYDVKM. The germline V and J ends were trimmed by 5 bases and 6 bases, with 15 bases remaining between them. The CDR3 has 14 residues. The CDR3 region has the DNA TGTGCCAGCAGTACCGGTCCGAGTGGCGATACGCAGTATTTT. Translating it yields CASSTGPSGDTQYF.

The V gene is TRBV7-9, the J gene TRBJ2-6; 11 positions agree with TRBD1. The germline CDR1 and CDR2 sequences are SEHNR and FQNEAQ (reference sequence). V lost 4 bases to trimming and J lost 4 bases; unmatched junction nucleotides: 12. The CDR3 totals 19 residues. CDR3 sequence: CASSSNLGQGAPGANVLTF. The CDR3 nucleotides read TGTGCCAGCAGCTCCAACCTCGGACAGGGGGCGCCCGGGGCCAACGTCCTGACTTTC. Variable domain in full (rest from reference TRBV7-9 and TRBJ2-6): DTGVSQNPRHKITKRGQNVTFRCDPISEHNRLYWYRQTLGQGPEFLTYFQNEAQLEKSRLLSDRFSAERPKGSFSTLEIQRTEQGDSAMYLCASSSNLGQGAPGANVLTFGAGSRLTVL.

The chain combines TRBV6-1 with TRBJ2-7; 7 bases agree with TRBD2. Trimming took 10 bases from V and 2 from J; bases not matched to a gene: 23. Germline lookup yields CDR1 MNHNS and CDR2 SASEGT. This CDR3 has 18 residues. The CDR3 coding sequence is TGTGCCACCCGGGTAGGGCGGGAGCCGCGGATACATACCTACGAGCAGTACTTC. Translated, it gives CATRVGREPRIHTYEQYF.

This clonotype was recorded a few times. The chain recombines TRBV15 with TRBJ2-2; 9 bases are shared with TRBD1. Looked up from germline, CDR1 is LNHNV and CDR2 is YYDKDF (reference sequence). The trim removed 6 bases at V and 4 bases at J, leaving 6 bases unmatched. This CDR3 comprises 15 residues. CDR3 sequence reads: CATRRQGVGTGELFF. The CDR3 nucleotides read TGTGCCACCAGAAGACAGGGGGTCGGCACCGGGGAGCTGTTTTTT.

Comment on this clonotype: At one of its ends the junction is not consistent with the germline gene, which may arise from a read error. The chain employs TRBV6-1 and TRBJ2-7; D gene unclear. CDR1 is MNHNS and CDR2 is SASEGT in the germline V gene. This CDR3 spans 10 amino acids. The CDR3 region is CASYSTRVFF. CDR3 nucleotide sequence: TGTGCCAGTTACTCGACAAGGGTCTTCTTC.

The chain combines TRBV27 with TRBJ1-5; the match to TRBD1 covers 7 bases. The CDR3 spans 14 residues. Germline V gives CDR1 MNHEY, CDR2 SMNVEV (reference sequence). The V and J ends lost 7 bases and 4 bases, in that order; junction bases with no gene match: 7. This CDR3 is CASNRGTENQPQHF. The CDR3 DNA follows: TGTGCCAGCAACCGCGGGACAGAAAATCAGCCCCAGCATTTT.

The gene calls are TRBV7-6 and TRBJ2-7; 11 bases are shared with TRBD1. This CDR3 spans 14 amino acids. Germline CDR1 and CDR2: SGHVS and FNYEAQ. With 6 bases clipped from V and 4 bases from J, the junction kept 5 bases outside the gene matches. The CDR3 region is CASSQDRGRYEQYF. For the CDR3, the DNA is TGTGCCAGCAGTCAGGACAGGGGGCGATACGAGCAGTACTTC.

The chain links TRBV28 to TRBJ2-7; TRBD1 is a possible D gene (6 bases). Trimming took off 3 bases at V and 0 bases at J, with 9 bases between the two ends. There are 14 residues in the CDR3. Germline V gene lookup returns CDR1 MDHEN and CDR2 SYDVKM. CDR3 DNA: TGTGCCAGCAGTTTGACAGGCCCCTCCTACGAGCAGTACTTC. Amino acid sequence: CASSLTGPSYEQYF.

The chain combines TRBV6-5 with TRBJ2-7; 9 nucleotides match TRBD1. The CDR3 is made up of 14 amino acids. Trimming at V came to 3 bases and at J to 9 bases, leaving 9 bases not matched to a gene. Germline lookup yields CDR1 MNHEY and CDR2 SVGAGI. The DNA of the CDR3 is TGTGCCAGCAGTTATGGACAGGGGAGGGCCTTGCAGTACTTC. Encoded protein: CASSYGQGRALQYF.

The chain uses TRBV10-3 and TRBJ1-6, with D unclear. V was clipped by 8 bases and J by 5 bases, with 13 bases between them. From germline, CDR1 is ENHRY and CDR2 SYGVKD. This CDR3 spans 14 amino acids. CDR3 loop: CAISGDTDNSPLHF. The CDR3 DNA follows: TGTGCCATCTCCGGAGACACCGATAATTCACCCCTCCACTTT.

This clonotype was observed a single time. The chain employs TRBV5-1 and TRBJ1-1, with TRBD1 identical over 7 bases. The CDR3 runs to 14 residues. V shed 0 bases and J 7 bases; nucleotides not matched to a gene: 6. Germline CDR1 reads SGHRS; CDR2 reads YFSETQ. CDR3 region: CASSLEGARGEAFF. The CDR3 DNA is TGCGCCAGCAGCTTGGAGGGGGCGCGGGGTGAAGCTTTCTTT.

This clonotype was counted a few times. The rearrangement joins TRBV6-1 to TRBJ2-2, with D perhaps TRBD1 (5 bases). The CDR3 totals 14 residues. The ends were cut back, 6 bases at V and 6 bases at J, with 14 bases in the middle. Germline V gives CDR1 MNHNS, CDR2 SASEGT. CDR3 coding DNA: TGTGCCAGCAGCCCCGACAGTGGCCCCGGGGAGCTGTTTTTT. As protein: CASSPDSGPGELFF.

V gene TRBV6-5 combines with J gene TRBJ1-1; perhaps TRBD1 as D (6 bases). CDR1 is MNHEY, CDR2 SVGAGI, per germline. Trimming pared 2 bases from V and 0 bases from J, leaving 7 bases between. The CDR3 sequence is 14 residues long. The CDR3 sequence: CASSYGDMNTEAFF. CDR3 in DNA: TGTGCCAGCAGTTACGGGGACATGAACACTGAAGCTTTCTTT.

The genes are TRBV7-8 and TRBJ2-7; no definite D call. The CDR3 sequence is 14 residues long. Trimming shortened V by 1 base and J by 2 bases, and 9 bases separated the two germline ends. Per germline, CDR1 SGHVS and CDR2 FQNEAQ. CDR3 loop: CASSLEVVAYEQYF. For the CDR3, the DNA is TGTGCCAGCAGCTTAGAAGTCGTAGCCTACGAGCAGTACTTC.

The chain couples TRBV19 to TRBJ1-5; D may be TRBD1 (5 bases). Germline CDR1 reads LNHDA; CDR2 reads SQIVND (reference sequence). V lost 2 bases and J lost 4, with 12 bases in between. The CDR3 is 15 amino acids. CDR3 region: CASSISTGENQPQHF. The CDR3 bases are TGTGCCAGTAGTATAAGCACAGGAGAGAATCAGCCCCAGCATTTT. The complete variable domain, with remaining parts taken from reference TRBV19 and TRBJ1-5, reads DGGITQSPKYLFRKEGQNVTLSCEQNLNHDAMYWYRQDPGQGLRLIYYSQIVNDFQKGDIAEGYSVSREKKESFPLTVTSAQKNPTAFYLCASSISTGENQPQHFGDGTRLSIL.

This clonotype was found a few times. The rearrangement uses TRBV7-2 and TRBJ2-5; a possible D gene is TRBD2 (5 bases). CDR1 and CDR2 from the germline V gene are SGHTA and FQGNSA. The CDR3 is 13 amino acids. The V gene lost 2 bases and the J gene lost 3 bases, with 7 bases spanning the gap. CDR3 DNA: TGTGCCAGCAGCTTATCGAGGGAAGAGACCCAGTACTTC. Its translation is CASSLSREETQYF.

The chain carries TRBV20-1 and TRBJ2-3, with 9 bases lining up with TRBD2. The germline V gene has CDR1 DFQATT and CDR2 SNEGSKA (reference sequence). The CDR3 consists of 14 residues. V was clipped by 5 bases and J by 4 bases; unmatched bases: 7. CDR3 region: CSAYSGSGADTQYF. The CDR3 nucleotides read TGCAGTGCTTATAGCGGGAGTGGGGCAGATACGCAGTATTTT.

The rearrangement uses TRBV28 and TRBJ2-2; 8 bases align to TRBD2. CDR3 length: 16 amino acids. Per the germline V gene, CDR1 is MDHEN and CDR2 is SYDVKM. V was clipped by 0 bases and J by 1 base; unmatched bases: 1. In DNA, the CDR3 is TGTGCCAGCAGTTTATGGCGGGAGGAGAACACCGGGGAGCTGTTTTTT. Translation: CASSLWREENTGELFF.

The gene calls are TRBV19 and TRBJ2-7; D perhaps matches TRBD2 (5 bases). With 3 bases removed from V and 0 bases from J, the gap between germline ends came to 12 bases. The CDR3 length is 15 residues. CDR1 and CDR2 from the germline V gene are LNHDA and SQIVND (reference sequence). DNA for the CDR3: TGTGCCAGTAGTATTTCGGCGGGCTCCTCCTACGAGCAGTACTTC. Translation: CASSISAGSSYEQYF.

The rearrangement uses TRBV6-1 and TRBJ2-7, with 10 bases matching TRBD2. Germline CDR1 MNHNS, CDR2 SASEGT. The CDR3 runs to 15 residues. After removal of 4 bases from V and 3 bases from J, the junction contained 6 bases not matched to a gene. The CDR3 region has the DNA TGTGCCAGCAGTGTAACCGGGACTAGCGTCTACGAGCAGTACTTC. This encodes CASSVTGTSVYEQYF.

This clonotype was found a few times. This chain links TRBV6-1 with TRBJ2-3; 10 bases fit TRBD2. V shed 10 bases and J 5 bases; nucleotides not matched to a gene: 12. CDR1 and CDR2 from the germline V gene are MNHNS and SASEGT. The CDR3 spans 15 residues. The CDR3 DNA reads TGTGCCACCGCCCTCCACGGACTAGCGGAAGATACGCAGTATTTT. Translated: CATALHGLAEDTQYF.